A selection of T cell receptor beta chains follows, all from one sample in a study of T cells in Graves' hyperthyroidism and ophthalmopathy. MiXCR, run by TCRdb on the multiplex PCR reads, gives a single entry per CDR3 protein. The sample lists roughly 500,000 distinct CDR3 sequences; 40% to 55% were seen once. The sample was peripheral blood or thyroid tissue (not recorded which). The receptors derive from an adult woman with Graves' disease, either hyperthyroidism or ophthalmopathy (not recorded which). Each CDR3 is given with its conserved first and last residue. D genes are given only for firm matches. A row's size may be missing; if present it is once, few, many or a size class.

. | TRBJ2-2 | once | TRBV5-1 | CASSLSPGAGELFF | TGCGCCAGCAGCTTGAGTCCGGGGGCCGGGGAGCTGTTTTTT
TRBD1 | TRBJ1-5 | few | TRBV6-1 | CAGGQSNQPQHF | TGTGCCGGGGGACAGAGCAATCAGCCCCAGCATTTT
. | TRBJ2-1 | . | TRBV10-3 | CAISPSGRSYNEQFF | TGTGCCATCAGTCCCAGCGGGCGGTCCTACAATGAGCAGTTCTTC
. | TRBJ1-4 | many | TRBV2 | CASSTGDGEKLFF | TGTGCCAGCAGTACCGGGGATGGTGAAAAACTGTTTTTT
. | TRBJ2-2 | . | TRBV10-3 | CAISEKGRHTGELFF | TGTGCCATCAGTGAAAAGGGTCGTCACACCGGGGAGCTGTTTTTT
. | TRBJ1-5 | . | TRBV5-6 | CASTMTIGNQPQHF | TGTGCCAGCACCATGACCATCGGCAATCAGCCCCAGCATTTT
TRBD1 | TRBJ1-2 | . | TRBV11-2 | CASSKPGQGANNGYTF | TGTGCCAGCAGTAAACCGGGACAGGGGGCGAATAATGGCTACACCTTC
. | TRBJ2-7 | . | TRBV7-2 | CASSTTTLWSDEQYF | TGTGCCAGCAGCACCACGACATTATGGTCCGACGAGCAGTACTTC
. | TRBJ2-7 | few | TRBV20-1 | CSVQNRDLPPYEQYF | TGCAGTGTACAAAATCGGGACTTGCCTCCCTACGAGCAGTACTTC
. | TRBJ1-6 | few | TRBV19 | CASTTLDHLGSPLHF | TGTGCCAGTACCACATTGGACCACCTAGGATCACCCCTCCACTTT
. | TRBJ2-7 | many | TRBV19 | CASTRQFGPYEQYF | TGTGCCAGTACGAGACAGTTCGGACCGTACGAGCAGTACTTC
. | TRBJ1-2 | . | TRBV14 | CASSRGLARSSGGYTF | TGTGCCAGCAGCAGGGGTCTCGCCAGGTCCTCAGGTGGCTACACCTTC
. | TRBJ1-6 | . | TRBV4-1 | CASSRSAVEYNSPLHF | TGCGCCAGCAGCCGGTCGGCGGTCGAATATAATTCACCCCTCCACTTT
. | TRBJ1-3 | . | TRBV10-3 | CAISESGTSGNTIYF | TGTGCCATCAGTGAGTCGGGGACATCTGGAAACACCATATATTTT
TRBD1 | TRBJ1-6 | . | TRBV20-1 | CSARDRGPAPLHF | TGCAGTGCTAGGGACAGGGGTCCTGCACCCCTCCACTTT
. | TRBJ1-6 | . | TRBV7-2 | CASSQSGGGWSPLHF | TGTGCCAGCAGCCAGAGTGGCGGGGGCTGGTCACCCCTCCACTTT
TRBD1 | TRBJ2-7 | . | TRBV29-1 | CSVVGTGGYEQYF | TGCAGCGTTGTGGGGACAGGGGGCTACGAGCAGTACTTC
. | TRBJ1-2 | many | TRBV4-2 | CASSQDLASFGYTF | TGTGCCAGCAGCCAAGATTTGGCCAGCTTCGGCTACACCTTC
. | TRBJ1-2 | . | TRBV9 | CASSGRRDYGYTF | TGTGCCAGCAGCGGCAGGAGAGACTATGGCTACACCTTC
. | TRBJ2-2 | many | TRBV6-1 | CASQTLGDTGELFF | TGTGCCAGCCAGACTTTGGGGGACACCGGGGAGCTGTTTTTT
. | TRBJ1-1 | . | TRBV15 | CATSISVNTGAYF | TGTGCCACCAGCATCTCAGTGAACACTGGAGCTTACTTT
TRBD2 | TRBJ2-5 | . | TRBV7-2 | CASSLIPPRGRAQKTQYF | TGTGCCAGCAGCTTAATCCCCCCCCGGGGGAGGGCCCAAAAGACCCAGTACTTC
. | TRBJ2-6 | many | TRBV9 | CASSVSPTGANVLTF | TGTGCCAGCAGCGTAAGTCCCACAGGGGCCAACGTCCTGACTTTC
. | TRBJ1-3 | many | TRBV20-1 | CSATRLSGNTIYF | TGCAGTGCTACGCGGCTCTCTGGAAACACCATATATTTT
TRBD1 | TRBJ1-1 | . | TRBV7-9 | CASSHRDRNYEAFF | TGTGCCAGCAGCCACCGGGACAGGAACTACGAAGCTTTCTTT
TRBD1 | TRBJ2-7 | many | TRBV7-9 | CASSLAGTGTYEQYF | TGTGCCAGCAGCTTAGCCGGGACAGGAACCTACGAGCAGTACTTC
TRBD1 | TRBJ2-7 | many | TRBV10-3 | CAIRQDRDLYEQYF | TGTGCCATCAGACAGGACAGGGACTTGTACGAGCAGTACTTC
. | TRBJ1-2 | . | TRBV7-9 | CASSPPSDRANYGYTF | TGTGCCAGCAGCCCCCCTTCGGACAGAGCGAACTATGGCTACACCTTC
TRBD1 | TRBJ2-7 | . | TRBV4-3 | CASSQMDRTGDVEQYF | TGCGCCAGCAGCCAGATGGACCGGACAGGGGACGTGGAGCAGTACTTC
. | TRBJ1-2 | . | TRBV7-9 | CASSLQQGFGGYTF | TGTGCCAGCAGCCTACAACAGGGTTTTGGTGGCTACACCTTC
TRBD1 | TRBJ1-6 | once | TRBV7-9 | CASSQPSRGTANSPLHF | TGCGCCAGCAGCCAACCTAGCAGGGGGACAGCGAATTCACCCCTCCACTTT
. | TRBJ1-2 | . | TRBV5-8 | CASSLELTANYGYTF | TGTGCCAGCAGCTTGGAGCTTACAGCTAACTATGGCTACACCTTC
. | TRBJ2-5 | many | TRBV2 | CASEAAPGETQYF | TGTGCCAGCGAAGCCGCCCCGGGAGAGACCCAGTACTTC
. | TRBJ2-7 | few | TRBV7-9 | CASSLEDSYYEQYF | TGTGCCAGCAGCTTAGAGGACAGCTACTACGAGCAGTACTTC